Included here is one T cell receptor (beta chain) sequence, with context. The antigen it recognizes is unknown. No base-level quality is on record; no much larger clone is a single base apart. The source of the sample is a study of CD8+CD57+ T cells in acquired aplastic anemia (dated by TCRdb to 2016 to 2019). Study-level background: Extracted DNA from sorted CD4+ and CD8+ cells averaged around 3.3 ug, ranging from roughly 0.17 to 30 ug. A CD8+CD57+ expansion meant a frequency higher than the mean frequency seen in healthy subjects. Broad study findings and their caveats: Between patients and healthy controls, no significant difference in CD8+ Simpson's diversity was found (P=0.060). Approximately 27 CD8+ CDR3 sequences were found in both patients and controls but appeared to be highly expressed in patients and within the immunodominant clones of the patients.

The patients picked for sequencing were ones in whom flow cytometry had shown an expansion of CD8+CD57+ cells. All patients had severe acquired aplastic anemia diagnosed by International Study of Aplastic Anemia and Agranulocytosis and Camitta criteria. Patients had received no therapy at the time of blood sampling. In the study, sorted CD4+ and CD8+ blood T cells from patients with severe aplastic anemia and from healthy subjects underwent deep sequencing of TCR repertoires. Patients were enrolled in the USA under clinicaltrials.gov protocols 00001620, 01623167, 00001397, 00071045, 00081523 and 00961064. Ficoll-Paque density gradient centrifugation was used to isolate peripheral blood mononuclear cells. CD4+ and CD8+ T cells were sorted by FACS or magnetic beads before DNA extraction. Deletion took 9 bases off V and 0 bases off J, with a span of 13 bases between the germline ends. Based on the germline V gene, the CDR1 and CDR2 sequences are KGHDR and SFDVKD. The CDR3 holds 14 amino acids from the cysteine to the phenylalanine. Solely the CDR3 DNA is kept, with 42 bases framed from the first base.

Genomic DNA was used as template for profiling of TCR beta VDJ combinations and CDR3 sequences. TCR repertoire sequencing was run on an Illumina HiSeq 2000. The study's own analysis went as follows. Repertoire assessment relied on Simpson's diversity index, CDR3 size and DJ length profiles, and TRBV/TRBJ rearrangement plots. The immunodominant clone was defined as the most abundant DNA sequence in deep sequencing data. CDR3 amino acid sequences were checked for sharing across subjects and were also compared against the VDJdb database and published repertoires. TCRdb cleaned the public reads at Q25 with fastp, built clones with MiXCR and kept in-frame beta chains. All rows with the same CDR3 protein become a single entry with the most common DNA and genes. The V and J calls and clone size are TCRdb's, not the authors'. This sample comprises roughly 100,000 distinct CDR3 sequences, 65% to 70% of them detected only once. The ten largest clones add up to 50% to 70% of the sample.

The chain was built from TRBV24-1 and TRBJ1-2; matching of 5 bases hints at TRBD1 as the D gene. The sample was sorted CD4+, CD8+, or CD8+CD57+ T cells (not recorded which) from PBMCs. The clonotype originates from a human donor with aplastic anemia. The CDR3 reads as follows: CATQTRDANYGYTF. The nucleotide sequence reads as follows: TGTGCCACCCAGACCAGGGATGCTAACTATGGCTACACCTTC.